This TCR beta chain came from a study of T cells after yellow fever vaccination (dated by TCRdb to about 2019). Regarding the complete study: Libraries from fractions with low cell numbers were prepared with the SMART-Seq v4 Ultra Low Input RNA kit. To follow T-cell clones before and after primary and booster YFV17D yellow fever vaccination, bulk TCR alpha and beta repertoires were sequenced over time. Two healthy male donors, one aged 18 to 29 and one aged 30 to 40 years, made up the cohort. Bulk PBMC replicates and cell subsets were isolated from blood drawn at multiple timepoints before and after both primary and secondary immunization.

Reading the germline V gene gives CDR1 SGHRS and CDR2 YFSETQ. Inclusive of the bounding cysteine and phenylalanine, the CDR3 is 15 residues long. The DNA shown is the 45-base CDR3, in frame from base 1. At the junction V is shortened by 1 base and J by 1 base, with 10 bases in between. The study at large found these results: A small share of clonotypes was detected in both CD4 and CD8 compartments, with the overlap likely arising from convergent recombination. The study included only a couple of donors, which limits how far the findings can be generalized. After the booster, most clones that had expanded after primary vaccination were detected again (approximately 96% of CD4 and more than 80% of CD8), suggesting broad maintenance of memory. Computational filtering was required because FACS-sorted repertoires could contain abundant contaminating clonotypes from the bulk population. Compared with the primary T-cell response, the secondary T-cell response was faster but weaker, reaching its peak on day 5 rather than on day 15.

Taken with the paper, the label for treatment or condition translates to: live attenuated yellow fever vaccine strain. At every blood-draw timepoint, two biological replicates of bulk PBMCs were collected. PBMCs were isolated from peripheral blood using a standard Ficoll-Paque protocol. TriZol was used to extract RNA from bulk PBMCs, from CD4 and CD8 fractions, and from dextramer-positive and dextramer-negative fractions. This clonotype occurred many times. There is no known antigen for this receptor. One base away there is no much larger clone; base qualities are not given. TCRdb names Illumina NovaSeq 6000 as the instrument used. TCR cDNA was synthesized by 5'RACE template switching, through which a universal primer site and unique molecular identifiers were introduced. Priming for cDNA synthesis came from both the TCR alpha and TCR beta constant segments. Libraries were amplified in two PCR steps, with sample barcodes and sequencing adapters added in the second step. Sequencing of the libraries was done on either Illumina HiSeq 2500 (2x100 bp) or NovaSeq (2x150 bp). In the authors' own workflow: MIGEC handled demultiplexing of reads and collapsing into UMI consensus sequences, while MiXCR performed V(D)J alignment. Clonotypes responding to the vaccine were identified with edgeR on replicate PBMC samples, with the criteria of FDR below 0.01 and a log2 fold change above 5 up to day 15. Bulk clonotypes were assigned CD4 or CD8 identity according to which sequenced CD4 or CD8 repertoire held them at higher abundance. In-frame beta chains were kept once TCRdb had trimmed the public reads at Q25 with fastp and called clones with MiXCR. For every CDR3 protein sequence, its rows merge into one entry that carries the most common genes and DNA. TCRdb's processing, not the authors', yielded these V and J calls. For this sample there are a few hundred thousand distinct CDR3 sequences; 3.5% to 4.5% appear just once. Approximately 20% of the sample comes from the top ten.

This clonotype was obtained from a man aged 18 to 30 who received the YFV17D yellow fever vaccine. The sequence joins TRBV5-1 to TRBJ2-3; a tentative D match to TRBD2 spans 7 bases. The specimen comprised PBMCs, sampled 15 days after the yellow fever booster vaccination. The bases are TGCGCCAGCAGCTTGCTGGGGGGGCGCACAGATACGCAGTATTTT. Its amino acids are CASSLLGGRTDTQYF. The variable domain in full, with residues beyond the CDR3 obtained from the reference TRBV5-1 and TRBJ2-3 genes, is KAGVTQTPRYLIKTRGQQVTLSCSPISGHRSVSWYQQTPGQGLQFLFEYFSETQRNKGNFPGRFSGRQFSNSRSEMNVSTLELGDSALYLCASSLLGGRTDTQYFGPGTRLTVL.